The present TCR beta chain was sequenced within a study of blood T cell repertoires in COVID-19. Profiled with immunoSEQ multiplex PCR; TCRdb holds only in-frame clones, not every one. The sample carries 200,000 to 250,000 clones, approximately 84% recorded once. The sample taken for sequencing was peripheral blood. This receptor was obtained from a man in his forties or fifties with acute or convalescent COVID-19.

The CDR3 nucleotides read TGTGCCAGCAGCTTGGGCTATATCCGGCCGAACACTGAAGCTTTCTTT. This encodes CASSLGYIRPNTEAFF. The rearrangement links TRBV7-2 to TRBJ1-1; D is unclear. Germline loops: CDR1 SGHTA, CDR2 FQGNSA. CDR3 length: 16 residues. Between the trimmed V and J ends, which lost 3 bases and 1 base, there was a span of 15 bases. Complete variable domain (other parts from reference TRBV7-2 and TRBJ1-1): GAGVSQSPSNKVTEKGKDVELRCDPISGHTALYWYRQSLGQGLEFLIYFQGNSAPDKSGLPSDRFSAERTGGSVSTLTIQRTQQEDSAVYLCASSLGYIRPNTEAFFGQGTRLTVV.